The 32 T cell receptor beta chains reported below all come from one sample, sequenced in a study of PD-1 blockade in classical Hodgkin lymphoma. Time point indicated: cycle 4 day 1 (C4D1), after five to seven weeks of nivolumab. With no exception, relapse followed autologous stem cell transplantation in all patients, and brentuximab vedotin exposure varied. Produced via immunoSEQ multiplex PCR; TCRdb's table is partial and in-frame only. The sample yields about 39,000 clones, over 70% seen once. The sample consisted of peripheral blood mononuclear cells (PBMCs), taken before the fourth cycle of nivolumab. The receptors were gathered from a human donor with classical Hodgkin lymphoma.

The chain couples TRBV5-1 to TRBJ1-3, with D uncertain. The germline gives CDR1 SGHRS, CDR2 YFSETQ. V dropped 0 bases and J dropped 4 bases, with 8 bases sitting between them. The CDR3 runs to 14 residues. The CDR3 nucleotides are TGCGCCAGCAGCTTGGGCCAATCGGGAAACACCATATATTTT. Encoded protein: CASSLGQSGNTIYF.

The chain links TRBV7-2 to TRBJ2-1; 12 bases are shared with TRBD2. CDR1 and CDR2 (germline): SGHTA, FQGNSA. V shed 5 bases, J shed 8 bases, and the junction held 10 bases outside the gene matches. This CDR3 region has 16 residues. The CDR3 bases are TGTGCCAGCAGCCCGTTGTCTAGCGGGGGGGCCTATGAGCAGTTCTTC. This codes for CASSPLSSGGAYEQFF.

In this sample, this clone turned up a few times. This chain uses TRBV29-1 with TRBJ1-1; D is uncertain. This CDR3 contains 9 residues. Trimming removed 5 bases from V and 11 bases from J, with 9 bases in between. Germline V gives CDR1 SQVTM, CDR2 ANQGSEA. The CDR3 DNA reads as TGCAGCGTTATGACCGGGGCTTTCTTT. It codes for CSVMTGAFF.

J is TRBJ2-7 and V is TRBV5-1, with D possibly matching TRBD1 (6 bases). The ends were cut back, 1 base at V and 5 bases at J, with 19 bases in the middle. The CDR3 length is 16 residues. Germline-derived CDR1 and CDR2 are SGHRS and YFSETQ. As DNA, the CDR3 is TGCGCCAGCAGCTTGTTCTCCGTCGACAGGAACCACGAGCAGTACTTC. This encodes CASSLFSVDRNHEQYF.

The rearrangement joins TRBV7-2 to TRBJ2-3; 12 nucleotides line up with TRBD2. After removal of 2 bases from V and 5 bases from J, the junction contained 14 bases not matched to a gene. Germline V lookup: CDR1 SGHTA, CDR2 FQGNSA. The CDR3 loop spans 19 amino acids. CDR3 DNA: TGTGCCAGCAGCTTACTAGCGGGGGGGCTAGTGGGCACCAAAGATACGCAGTATTTT. As protein: CASSLLAGGLVGTKDTQYF.

In its sample, this clone was seen a few times. This chain uses TRBV2 with TRBJ2-3; 9 nucleotides line up with TRBD1. The germline V gene encodes CDR1 SNHLY and CDR2 FYNNEI. The CDR3 is 15 residues long. V trimming: 5 bases; J trimming: 3 bases; junction bases outside the gene matches: 6. CDR3 sequence: CASSYRGLETDTQYF. Here the CDR3 DNA reads TGTGCCAGCAGTTACAGGGGGCTCGAAACAGATACGCAGTATTTT.

The rearrangement joins TRBV7-9 to TRBJ2-2, with D possibly matching TRBD1 (6 bases). This CDR3 is 15 amino acids long. Deletions cut 6 bases from V and 0 bases from J, with 11 bases between. Per germline, CDR1 SEHNR and CDR2 FQNEAQ (reference sequence). The CDR3 DNA reads as TGTGCCAGCAGAAAAGGGACAACGAACACCGGGGAGCTGTTTTTT. Translated: CASRKGTTNTGELFF.

J is TRBJ1-1 and V is TRBV4-1; D may be TRBD1 (5 bases). This CDR3 spans 14 amino acids. Per the germline V gene, CDR1 is MGHRA and CDR2 is YSYEKL. V was pared by 8 bases and J by 0 bases, with 13 bases between. CDR3 coding DNA: TGCGCCAGCGGCCGGGGCAACATGAACACTGAAGCTTTCTTT. Residues: CASGRGNMNTEAFF.

The chain employs TRBV27 and TRBJ1-2; TRBD1 matches at 7 bases. The germline V gene has CDR1 MNHEY and CDR2 SMNVEV (reference sequence). The CDR3 contains 14 residues. V was clipped by 6 bases and J by 4 bases; unmatched bases: 8. The CDR3 nucleotides read TGTGCCAGCAGAGCCGACAGGGCCATCTATGGCTACACCTTC. This gives the protein CASRADRAIYGYTF.

This sequence joins TRBV15 and TRBJ1-6, with 9 positions matching TRBD1. The CDR3 runs 14 residues. CDR1 and CDR2 from the germline V gene are LNHNV and YYDKDF (reference sequence). Losses at the gene ends were 5 bases for V and 5 bases for J; bases not matched to a gene: 1. CDR3 DNA: TGTGCCACCAGCTGGACAGGGGATAATTCACCCCTCCACTTT. It specifies CATSWTGDNSPLHF.

This chain joins TRBV29-1 and TRBJ2-3, with TRBD2 matching over 7 bases. Germline V gene lookup returns CDR1 SQVTM and CDR2 ANQGSEA. CDR3 length: 10 residues. After removal of 4 bases from V and 9 bases from J, the junction contained 1 base not matched to a gene. The CDR3 region is CSVGGGTQYF. The CDR3, as DNA: TGCAGCGTTGGGGGGGGGACGCAGTATTTT.

This chain links TRBV5-1 with TRBJ2-7, with a weak D call TRBD1 (6 bases). The germline V gene has CDR1 SGHRS and CDR2 YFSETQ. V lost 2 bases to trimming and J lost 0 bases, with 9 bases between them. This CDR3 spans 14 amino acids. CDR3 DNA sequence: TGCGCCAGCAGCTTCCGGGACACCTCCTACGAGCAGTACTTC. Translation gives CASSFRDTSYEQYF. The variable domain in full, with the rest retrieved from reference TRBV5-1 and TRBJ2-7, is KAGVTQTPRYLIKTRGQQVTLSCSPISGHRSVSWYQQTPGQGLQFLFEYFSETQRNKGNFPGRFSGRQFSNSRSEMNVSTLELGDSALYLCASSFRDTSYEQYFGPGTRLTVT.

V usage is TRBV6-5 and J usage is TRBJ2-4; 9 bases are a match to TRBD1. Germline CDR1 is MNHEY and CDR2 is SVGAGI. J was trimmed by 9 bases and V by 8 bases; bases with no gene match: 11. This CDR3 has 14 residues. The CDR3 sequence is CASSTGGALSIQYF. CDR3 bases: TGTGCCAGCTCTACAGGGGGCGCATTGTCCATTCAGTACTTC.

J is TRBJ2-1 and V is TRBV4-3; TRBD2 aligns across 9 bases. The CDR3 loop spans 15 amino acids. CDR1 and CDR2 (germline): LGHNA, YSLEER. Losses at the gene ends were 2 bases for V and 3 bases for J; bases not matched to a gene: 2. The CDR3 DNA reads TGCGCCAGCAGCCAAATGACTAGCGGCTACAATGAGCAGTTCTTC. This gives the protein CASSQMTSGYNEQFF.

A note on this clone: Additional DNA sequences in this sample encode the identical CDR3. The V gene is TRBV7-6, the J gene TRBJ1-3, with D possibly being TRBD1 (6 bases). In germline, CDR1 is SGHVS, CDR2 FNYEAQ. This CDR3 contains 16 residues. Trimming stripped 4 bases from V and 0 bases from J, with 13 bases between. CDR3 sequence (DNA): TGTGCCAGCAGCTCGGGACAACTGAGCTCTGGAAACACCATATATTTT. It specifies CASSSGQLSSGNTIYF. Looking up the rest from reference TRBV7-6 and TRBJ1-3 gives the full variable domain: GAGVSQSPRYKVTKRGQDVALRCDPISGHVSLYWYRQALGQGPEFLTYFNYEAQQDKSGLPNDRFSAERPEGSISTLTIQRTEQRDSAMYRCASSSGQLSSGNTIYFGEGSWLTVV.

The V call is TRBV4-3, the J call TRBJ2-6; 9 bases match TRBD1. This CDR3 region has 20 residues. Trimming took 1 base from V and 0 from J; bases not matched to a gene: 10. Germline V gives CDR1 LGHNA, CDR2 YSLEER. The CDR3 sequence: CASSQGVPGQGNSGANVLTF. The CDR3 coding sequence is TGCGCCAGCAGCCAAGGCGTACCGGGACAGGGTAACTCTGGGGCCAACGTCCTGACTTTC.

The rearrangement joins TRBV2 to TRBJ1-2; D is possibly TRBD1 (5 bases). V was shortened by 2 bases and J by 6 bases, with 10 bases between the two germline ends. This CDR3 comprises 13 residues. CDR1 is SNHLY, CDR2 FYNNEI, per germline. The CDR3 reads CASSETGEDGYTF. DNA of the CDR3: TGTGCCAGCAGTGAAACGGGGGAGGATGGCTACACCTTC.

This chain links TRBV10-3 with TRBJ2-5; 11 bases are a match to TRBD2. The CDR3 contains 12 residues. After removal of 10 bases from V and 13 bases from J, the junction contained 11 bases not matched to a gene. Germline lookup yields CDR1 ENHRY and CDR2 SYGVKD. The CDR3 here is CATPAGLADWYF. The CDR3 DNA is TGTGCCACCCCGGCGGGACTAGCGGACTGGTACTTC.

This chain links TRBV12-5 with TRBJ2-7; no clear D gene. This CDR3 has 14 amino acids. The germline gives CDR1 LGHNT, CDR2 FRNRAP. Trimming cost V 6 bases and J 3 bases, with 15 bases left between them. Written as DNA, the CDR3 is TGTGCTAGTGGAGAGCCTGGGTCTTACTACGAGCAGTACTTC. Encoded protein: CASGEPGSYYEQYF.

Here the CDR3 DNA reads TGTGCCAGCAGTTACCTAGCGGGCTTAGCCAAAAACATTCAGTACTTC. The encoded protein is CASSYLAGLAKNIQYF. The genes are TRBV6-6 and TRBJ2-4; TRBD2 matches at 8 bases. The CDR3 extends over 16 amino acids. V dropped 2 bases and J dropped 0; count of bases not matched to a gene: 3. Germline CDR1 and CDR2: MNHNY and SVGAGI (reference sequence).

V and J are TRBV11-2 and TRBJ1-6; D is unclear. CDR1 SGHAT and CDR2 FQNNGV come from the germline V gene. CDR3 length equals 17 residues. V lost 5 bases to trimming and J lost 0 bases, with 14 bases between them. The CDR3 region is CASSRDFLSSYNSPLHF. DNA of the CDR3: TGTGCCAGCAGCCGCGATTTCCTAAGCTCCTATAATTCACCCCTCCACTTT.

The chain links TRBV10-1 to TRBJ1-6; 8 bases map to TRBD1. V lost 3 bases, J lost 10 bases, and 2 bases stayed unmatched. CDR1 WNHNN and CDR2 SYGVQD come from the germline V gene (reference sequence). The CDR3 runs to 13 residues. CDR3 sequence reads: CASSDRGPSPLHF. In nucleotides, the CDR3 is TGCGCCAGCAGTGACAGGGGGCCATCACCCCTCCACTTT.

This sequence joins TRBV28 and TRBJ1-1; TRBD1 is a possible D gene (5 bases). CDR1 MDHEN and CDR2 SYDVKM come from the germline V gene. V was shortened by 5 bases and J by 8 bases, with 12 bases between the two germline ends. The CDR3 runs to 12 residues. Here the CDR3 DNA reads TGTGCCAGCAGTGTACGGGCAGGGGAAGCTTTCTTT. This sequence encodes CASSVRAGEAFF. Full variable domain (missing parts from reference TRBV28 and TRBJ1-1): DVKVTQSSRYLVKRTGEKVFLECVQDMDHENMFWYRQDPGLGLRLIYFSYDVKMKEKGDIPEGYSVSREKKERFSLILESASTNQTSMYLCASSVRAGEAFFGQGTRLTVV.

The chain combines TRBV5-6 with TRBJ2-5, with 8 bases fitting TRBD1. The V segment lost 1 base and the J segment 5 bases; nucleotides outside the gene matches: 7. CDR1 is SGHDT, CDR2 YYEEEE, per germline. The CDR3 is 15 amino acids. DNA for the CDR3: TGTGCCAGCAGCTTGTATTTCAGGGGGCCGGAGACCCAGTACTTC. It codes for CASSLYFRGPETQYF.

The count of this clone is one. The chain is built from TRBV11-2 and TRBJ1-1; TRBD1 might be the D (5 bases). The germline V gene encodes CDR1 SGHAT and CDR2 FQNNGV. The CDR3 is 15 amino acids. V was trimmed by 5 bases and J by 0 bases, leaving 13 bases between them. This CDR3 reads CASSTGTGMNTEAFF. The CDR3 region has the DNA TGTGCCAGCAGCACCGGGACGGGGATGAACACTGAAGCTTTCTTT.

This clone was found a few times. The J gene is TRBJ1-3, the V gene TRBV18; 11 bases agree with TRBD1. The CDR3 has 17 amino acids. Germline V gene lookup returns CDR1 KGHSH and CDR2 LQKENI. Unmatched junction bases numbered 3, after V lost 2 bases and J lost 0 bases. The CDR3 DNA reads TGTGCCAGCTCACCAAGGACAGGGGGCGACTCTGGAAACACCATATATTTT. Its translation: CASSPRTGGDSGNTIYF.

This sequence joins TRBV4-2 and TRBJ2-7; a possible D gene is TRBD1 (5 bases). Looked up from germline, CDR1 is LGHNA and CDR2 is YNFKEQ. Trimming stripped 0 bases from V and 0 bases from J, with 12 bases between. The CDR3 covers 16 residues. CDR3 region: CASSQEGRGLSYEQYF. The CDR3 DNA sequence: TGTGCCAGCAGCCAAGAAGGTAGGGGCCTCTCCTACGAGCAGTACTTC.

CDR3 amino acids: CASSAEAGTEAFF. DNA for the CDR3: TGTGCCAGCAGTGCAGAGGCTGGCACTGAAGCTTTCTTT. The V call is TRBV6-4, the J call TRBJ1-1, with D hard to call. The CDR3 sequence is 13 residues long. Germline V gene data show CDR1 as MRHNA and CDR2 as SNTAGT. Trimming took 4 bases from V and 4 from J, leaving 10 bases between them.

The DNA of the CDR3 is TGTGCCAGCAGTTACTCAGGACAGTCCAATCAGCCCCAGCATTTT. Translation: CASSYSGQSNQPQHF. This chain joins TRBV6-6 and TRBJ1-5, with D perhaps TRBD1 (6 bases). The CDR3 loop spans 15 amino acids. V lost 0 bases and J lost 3, with 9 bases in between. Germline values: CDR1 MNHNY, CDR2 SVGAGI (reference sequence).

The chain is built from TRBV27 and TRBJ2-1; D may be TRBD1 or TRBD2 (6 bases each). CDR3 length: 15 residues. Germline V gene sequence: CDR1 MNHEY, CDR2 SMNVEV (reference sequence). V dropped 8 bases and J dropped 0 bases, with 14 bases sitting between them. The chain's CDR3 is CASRLGGSSYNEQFF. In DNA, the CDR3 is TGTGCCAGCCGCCTAGGGGGGAGCTCCTACAATGAGCAGTTCTTC.

The gene calls are TRBV9 and TRBJ2-3, with D possibly TRBD1 on 6 matching bases. The length of the CDR3 is 16 residues. The V end was cut by 6 bases, the J end by 2 bases, with 19 bases between. CDR1 and CDR2 from the germline V gene are SGDLS and YYNGEE. CDR3 DNA: TGTGCCAGCACCCGACTCAAGACAGGACCCACAGATACGCAGTATTTT. Amino acids: CASTRLKTGPTDTQYF.

In nucleotides, the CDR3 is TGTGCCAGCACCCTGGGAGTGGGCGGTGAGCAGTTCTTC. This codes for CASTLGVGGEQFF. The chain employs TRBV7-9 and TRBJ2-1; weak D call: TRBD2 (5 bases). The CDR3 is made up of 13 amino acids. The V end lost 7 bases, the J end lost 9 bases, and 16 bases lay between the germline ends. Germline loops: CDR1 SEHNR, CDR2 FQNEAQ (reference sequence). The complete variable domain, with remaining parts taken from reference TRBV7-9 and TRBJ2-1, reads DTGVSQNPRHKITKRGQNVTFRCDPISEHNRLYWYRQTLGQGPEFLTYFQNEAQLEKSRLLSDRFSAERPKGSFSTLEIQRTEQGDSAMYLCASTLGVGGEQFFGPGTRLTVL.